The TCR beta chain under discussion was sequenced for a study of molecular identifiers for immune sequencing clone quantification. This clonotype has ten or more counts. The CDR3 has 14 amino acids. J gave up 5 bases and V 3 bases, and 5 bases lay outside the gene matches. Germline CDR1 LGHNA, CDR2 YSLEER. TCRdb re-called the PCR reads through MiXCR, storing one row per CDR3 protein. Among about 500,000 distinct CDR3 sequences, 20% to 25% were seen once, and the ten largest hold more than 0.8%. Sequencing used naive CD8+ T cells from blood, with Jurkat cell RNA spiked in. Subset in this sample: FACS-sorted CD8+CD4-CCR7+CD45RA+ naive T cells. The chain employs TRBV4-3 and TRBJ2-7, with 9 bases fitting TRBD1. This sequence was found in a human donor in good health. Some libraries in this study had Jurkat cell RNA spiked in. CDR3 amino acids: CASSQGTGKDEQYF. The CDR3 bases are TGCGCCAGCAGCCAGGGGACAGGGAAAGACGAGCAGTACTTC.